Listed below are T cell receptor beta chains from one sample, sequenced in a study of identical twins. TCRdb reprocessed the 5' RACE reads via MiXCR and lists one record per CDR3 protein. The sample carries over 600,000 distinct CDR3 sequences, 21% recorded once. A further study also used this sample, focusing on T cells expressing NK-cell markers.

What was sequenced was PBMCs. Receptors originate from a young woman in good health. CDR3s include the opening cysteine and the closing phenylalanine or tryptophan. A D gene is named only where the DNA matches it firmly. The listing skips clone size in some rows; elsewhere it reads once, few, many or a size class.

V gene: TRBV20-1; clone size: -; D gene: -; J gene: TRBJ2-7; CDR3 protein: CSVVRAVSIGEQYF; CDR3 DNA: TGCAGTGTAGTCCGGGCCGTCAGTATCGGTGAGCAGTACTTC
V gene: TRBV7-2; clone size: many; D gene: TRBD1; J gene: TRBJ2-1; CDR3 protein: CASSLSAGGVTYNEQFF; CDR3 DNA: TGTGCCAGCAGCTTAAGTGCAGGGGGCGTCACCTACAATGAGCAGTTCTTC
V gene: TRBV6-2/TRBV6-3; clone size: once; D gene: -; J gene: TRBJ1-1; CDR3 protein: CASSYWEDTEAFF; CDR3 DNA: TGTGCCAGCAGTTACTGGGAGGACACTGAAGCTTTCTTT
V gene: TRBV12-5; clone size: few; D gene: TRBD2; J gene: TRBJ2-1; CDR3 protein: CASGSGLAELDEQFF; CDR3 DNA: TGTGCTAGTGGTTCCGGACTAGCGGAGCTTGATGAGCAGTTCTTC
V gene: TRBV6-5; clone size: few; D gene: TRBD2; J gene: TRBJ2-1; CDR3 protein: CASSYDDGRSYNEQFF; CDR3 DNA: TGTGCCAGCAGTTACGATGACGGGAGGTCCTACAATGAGCAGTTCTTC
V gene: TRBV20-1; clone size: -; D gene: -; J gene: TRBJ1-1; CDR3 protein: CSARSAREGGAFF; CDR3 DNA: TGCAGTGCTAGAAGTGCCCGTGAAGGCGGAGCTTTCTTT
V gene: TRBV7-2; clone size: few; D gene: TRBD2; J gene: TRBJ2-7; CDR3 protein: CASSLATSGSMPYEQYF; CDR3 DNA: TGTGCCAGCAGCTTAGCGACCAGCGGGAGTATGCCGTACGAGCAGTACTTC
V gene: TRBV11-2; clone size: -; D gene: -; J gene: TRBJ2-5; CDR3 protein: CASSLEWGGFQETQYF; CDR3 DNA: TGTGCCAGCAGCTTAGAATGGGGGGGCTTCCAAGAGACCCAGTACTTC
V gene: TRBV7-2; clone size: many; D gene: TRBD2; J gene: TRBJ2-7; CDR3 protein: CASSPRSGAYEQYF; CDR3 DNA: TGTGCCAGCAGCCCACGAAGCGGGGCGTACGAGCAGTACTTC
V gene: TRBV5-6; clone size: -; D gene: -; J gene: TRBJ1-6; CDR3 protein: CASSLAMGGVAPLHF; CDR3 DNA: TGTGCCAGCAGCTTGGCCATGGGCGGCGTGGCACCCCTCCACTTT
V gene: TRBV7-8; clone size: -; D gene: -; J gene: TRBJ1-2; CDR3 protein: CASSLRAAYGYTF; CDR3 DNA: TGTGCCAGCAGCTTAAGGGCGGCGTATGGCTACACCTTC
V gene: TRBV11-1; clone size: -; D gene: -; J gene: TRBJ2-7; CDR3 protein: CASAGPLREQYF; CDR3 DNA: TGTGCCAGCGCGGGGCCTCTAAGGGAGCAGTACTTC
V gene: TRBV27; clone size: -; D gene: TRBD1; J gene: TRBJ1-5; CDR3 protein: CASSPADRDNQPQHF; CDR3 DNA: TGTGCCAGCAGTCCCGCGGACAGGGATAATCAGCCCCAGCATTTT
V gene: TRBV20-1; clone size: -; D gene: TRBD1; J gene: TRBJ1-1; CDR3 protein: CSARGFATGYTEAFF; CDR3 DNA: TGCAGTGCTAGAGGTTTCGCGACAGGGTACACTGAAGCTTTCTTT
V gene: TRBV29-1; clone size: -; D gene: TRBD1; J gene: TRBJ2-3; CDR3 protein: CSVSGQGDTQYF; CDR3 DNA: TGCAGCGTTTCGGGACAGGGGGATACGCAGTATTTT
V gene: TRBV20-1; clone size: -; D gene: TRBD2; J gene: TRBJ2-1; CDR3 protein: CSALGTTNNEQFF; CDR3 DNA: TGCAGTGCTCTCGGGACTACCAACAATGAGCAGTTCTTC
V gene: TRBV9; clone size: many; D gene: TRBD2; J gene: TRBJ2-1; CDR3 protein: CASSVVSGRAIEQFF; CDR3 DNA: TGTGCCAGCAGCGTAGTTAGCGGGAGGGCGATTGAGCAGTTCTTC
V gene: TRBV11-2; clone size: -; D gene: TRBD2; J gene: TRBJ2-1; CDR3 protein: CASSPAPLAGGSYNEQFF; CDR3 DNA: TGTGCCAGCAGCCCAGCCCCCCTAGCGGGGGGTTCCTACAATGAGCAGTTCTTC
V gene: TRBV20-1; clone size: -; D gene: TRBD1; J gene: TRBJ2-7; CDR3 protein: CSARATGVSYEQYF; CDR3 DNA: TGCAGTGCTAGAGCTACAGGGGTATCCTACGAGCAGTACTTC
V gene: TRBV12-3/TRBV12-4; clone size: -; D gene: TRBD1; J gene: TRBJ1-1; CDR3 protein: CASSLQGALTEAFF; CDR3 DNA: TGTGCCAGCAGTTTGCAGGGGGCATTAACTGAAGCTTTCTTT
V gene: TRBV5-6; clone size: -; D gene: -; J gene: TRBJ1-4; CDR3 protein: CASSPSRTPTNEKLFF; CDR3 DNA: TGTGCCAGCAGCCCGAGTCGAACACCAACTAATGAAAAACTGTTTTTT
V gene: TRBV4-1; clone size: -; D gene: -; J gene: TRBJ2-2; CDR3 protein: CASSQEALNTGELFF; CDR3 DNA: TGCGCCAGCAGCCAAGAGGCGCTGAACACCGGGGAGCTGTTTTTT
V gene: TRBV7-2; clone size: few; D gene: TRBD1; J gene: TRBJ2-5; CDR3 protein: CASSKDRGLKTQYF; CDR3 DNA: TGTGCCAGCAGCAAGGACAGGGGGCTAAAGACCCAGTACTTC
V gene: TRBV6-5; clone size: -; D gene: -; J gene: TRBJ1-1; CDR3 protein: CASSYLTDGTEAFF; CDR3 DNA: TGTGCCAGCAGTTACCTCACAGACGGCACTGAAGCTTTCTTT
V gene: TRBV5-1; clone size: few; D gene: -; J gene: TRBJ2-5; CDR3 protein: CASSFQGREETQYF; CDR3 DNA: TGCGCCAGCAGCTTTCAGGGGCGCGAGGAGACCCAGTACTTC
V gene: TRBV20-1; clone size: -; D gene: -; J gene: TRBJ2-3; CDR3 protein: CSADVGEWPLYTQYF; CDR3 DNA: TGCAGTGCGGACGTGGGGGAATGGCCGCTGTATACGCAGTATTTT
V gene: TRBV12-3/TRBV12-4; clone size: -; D gene: -; J gene: TRBJ2-1; CDR3 protein: CASSLAGGSLNEQFF; CDR3 DNA: TGTGCCAGCAGTTTAGCCGGAGGCTCCCTTAATGAGCAGTTCTTC
V gene: TRBV18; clone size: -; D gene: TRBD1; J gene: TRBJ2-7; CDR3 protein: CASSRGGTTSYEQYF; CDR3 DNA: TGTGCCAGCTCACGAGGGGGCACAACCTCCTACGAGCAGTACTTC
V gene: TRBV10-2; clone size: -; D gene: -; J gene: TRBJ2-6; CDR3 protein: CASRARGPSSGANVLTF; CDR3 DNA: TGCGCCAGCAGGGCCCGCGGGCCGAGCTCTGGGGCCAACGTCCTGACTTTC
V gene: TRBV7-9; clone size: once; D gene: -; J gene: TRBJ2-6; CDR3 protein: CASSRPDWGAGANVLTF; CDR3 DNA: TGTGCCAGCAGCCGTCCTGATTGGGGTGCCGGGGCCAACGTCCTGACTTTC
V gene: TRBV25-1; clone size: few; D gene: -; J gene: TRBJ2-3; CDR3 protein: CASSDRIAAQYF; CDR3 DNA: TGTGCCAGCAGTGACAGGATTGCTGCGCAGTATTTT
V gene: TRBV12-3/TRBV12-4; clone size: few; D gene: -; J gene: TRBJ2-7; CDR3 protein: CASSPPDARASYEQYF; CDR3 DNA: TGTGCCAGCAGTCCCCCGGACGCCCGAGCCTCCTACGAGCAGTACTTC
V gene: TRBV5-1; clone size: few; D gene: TRBD2; J gene: TRBJ2-1; CDR3 protein: CASSLVVAGANEQFF; CDR3 DNA: TGCGCCAGCAGCTTGGTGGTAGCGGGGGCCAATGAGCAGTTCTTC
V gene: TRBV6-2/TRBV6-3; clone size: -; D gene: TRBD2; J gene: TRBJ2-1; CDR3 protein: CASSYGLAGAPYSYNEQFF; CDR3 DNA: TGTGCCAGCAGTTACGGGCTAGCGGGAGCCCCGTACTCCTACAATGAGCAGTTCTTC
V gene: TRBV20-1; clone size: -; D gene: -; J gene: TRBJ1-2; CDR3 protein: CSARTGAYGYTF; CDR3 DNA: TGCAGTGCGCGGACCGGGGCGTATGGCTACACCTTC
V gene: TRBV7-9; clone size: few; D gene: -; J gene: TRBJ2-1; CDR3 protein: CASSLEGRRFF; CDR3 DNA: TGTGCCAGCAGCTTAGAGGGCAGGAGGTTCTTC
V gene: TRBV27; clone size: many; D gene: TRBD1; J gene: TRBJ2-7; CDR3 protein: CASSSRDRGTYEQYF; CDR3 DNA: TGTGCCAGCAGTAGCAGGGACAGGGGGACCTACGAGCAGTACTTC
V gene: TRBV10-3; clone size: -; D gene: TRBD2; J gene: TRBJ2-7; CDR3 protein: CAISNAGLAGGGEQYF; CDR3 DNA: TGTGCCATCAGTAACGCCGGACTAGCGGGAGGGGGGGAGCAGTACTTC
V gene: TRBV27; clone size: -; D gene: -; J gene: TRBJ2-1; CDR3 protein: CASRPDSGHEQFF; CDR3 DNA: TGTGCCAGCAGACCCGACAGTGGACATGAGCAGTTCTTC
V gene: TRBV29-1; clone size: -; D gene: -; J gene: TRBJ1-1; CDR3 protein: CSVSVTSELNTEAFF; CDR3 DNA: TGCAGCGTTTCGGTTACTTCGGAGTTAAACACTGAAGCTTTCTTT
V gene: TRBV6-1; clone size: -; D gene: -; J gene: TRBJ2-1; CDR3 protein: CASHVRGAYNEQFF; CDR3 DNA: TGTGCCAGCCATGTACGGGGAGCCTACAATGAGCAGTTCTTC
V gene: TRBV10-3; clone size: few; D gene: -; J gene: TRBJ1-2; CDR3 protein: CAISESTNGYTF; CDR3 DNA: TGTGCCATCAGTGAGTCGACAAATGGCTACACCTTC